A single T cell receptor beta chain is shown here with its context. Unmatched junction bases numbered 12, after V lost 7 bases and J lost 5 bases. Germline V gives CDR1 SQVTM, CDR2 ANQGSEA. The CDR3 extends over 15 amino acids. The data originate from a study of T cells after somatic rescue of genetic block. Assay: immunoSEQ multiplex PCR; the TCRdb copy retains only in-frame clones and omits some. Of about 67,000 clones listed, under 95% were seen once; the top ten hold about 2.9%. Sequencing input: peripheral blood mononuclear cells (PBMCs). V is TRBV29-1 and J is TRBJ2-5, with 11 bases lining up with TRBD1. The TCR comes from a man aged 40-49 years. CDR3 nucleotides: TGCAGCGCACAGCCGGGACAGGGGGTTTGGGAGACCCAGTACTTC. Protein: CSAQPGQGVWETQYF. Using reference TRBV29-1 and TRBJ2-5 for the parts outside the CDR3, the full variable domain is SAVISQKPSRDICQRGTSLTIQCQVDSQVTMMFWYRQQPGQSLTLIATANQGSEATYESGFVIDKFPISRPNLTFSTLTVSNMSPEDSSIYLCSAQPGQGVWETQYFGPGTRLLVL.